This T cell receptor beta chain is drawn from a study of cytomegalovirus exposure and HLA in healthy donors. Study-level points and caveats: In a later analysis, TCR beta V- and J-gene trimming was associated with a missense DCLRE1C variant. Differences between HLA loci emerged in a later analysis of TCR association rates, with DRB1 most and HLA-C fewest.

The PCR contained 60 Vbeta and 13 Jbeta primers. Only in-frame clones appear in the TCRdb table, and some are missing; sequencing was by immunoSEQ multiplex PCR. The sample has approximately 160,000 clones, approximately 80% seen once. On this clone itself: The antigen is unknown.

Germline CDR1 is SGDLS and CDR2 is YYNGEE. The V and J ends lost 0 bases and 4 bases respectively, with 21 bases between them. The CDR3 is made up of 18 amino acids. This TCR was recovered from a woman in her forties in good health and CMV-seropositive. The V and J genes are TRBV9 and TRBJ2-3, with D possibly being TRBD1 (6 bases). Material for sequencing was PBMCs. The DNA for the CDR3 is TGTGCCAGCAGCGTAGTCCTATTGAGGACAGCTGGGGCAGATACGCAGTATTTT. This gives the protein CASSVVLLRTAGADTQYF.